The next 26 T cell receptor beta chains were all read from a single sample in a study of cytomegalovirus exposure and HLA in healthy donors. Both 60 Vbeta primers and 13 Jbeta primers went into the PCR. This table comes from immunoSEQ multiplex PCR, and its TCRdb copy is limited to in-frame clones, with some not included. The repertoire includes around 100,000 clones, under 80% of them detected once, and more than 3.5% sits in the top ten. The source material was PBMCs. All receptors come from a woman aged 40-49 years in good health and CMV-seropositive.

This sequence joins TRBV2 and TRBJ2-6, with D tentatively TRBD1 (6 bases). V was shortened by 7 bases and J by 2 bases, with 9 bases between the two germline ends. The CDR3 has 14 residues. Germline CDR1 SNHLY, CDR2 FYNNEI. CDR3 coding DNA: TGTGCCAGCACAAACAGGGCTGGGGCCAACGTCCTGACTTTC. Translated, it gives CASTNRAGANVLTF.

V usage is TRBV7-9 and J usage is TRBJ1-3; the D is unclear. The CDR3 has 15 amino acids. Deletions cut 0 bases from V and 0 bases from J, with 6 bases between. The germline V gene has CDR1 SEHNR and CDR2 FQNEAQ (reference sequence). CDR3 sequence: CASSLAFSSGNTIYF. The CDR3 DNA reads TGTGCCAGCAGCTTAGCGTTCAGCTCTGGAAACACCATATATTTT.

This chain joins TRBV6-1 and TRBJ2-1; D remains ambiguous. The CDR3 spans 16 residues. Germline V gene lookup returns CDR1 MNHNS and CDR2 SASEGT. The V gene lost 0 bases and the J gene lost 3 bases, with 12 bases spanning the gap. CDR3 in amino acids: CASSEAISSIYNEQFF. CDR3 coding DNA: TGTGCCAGCAGTGAAGCGATCTCTTCTATCTACAATGAGCAGTTCTTC.

In its sample, this clone was seen a few times. The genes are TRBV4-1 and TRBJ2-7, with D perhaps TRBD1 (6 bases). V lost 3 bases and J 6 bases, leaving 12 bases between the germline ends. From germline, CDR1 is MGHRA and CDR2 YSYEKL. This CDR3 is built from 13 residues. CDR3 protein: CASSQTDRREQYF. CDR3 bases: TGCGCCAGCAGCCAGACAGACAGGCGCGAGCAGTACTTC.

V usage is TRBV9 and J usage is TRBJ1-4, with D maybe TRBD1 (5 bases). The CDR3 runs 16 residues. With 5 bases removed from V and 8 bases from J, the gap between germline ends came to 22 bases. Germline V lookup: CDR1 SGDLS, CDR2 YYNGEE. The CDR3: CASSLETDEDREKLFF. The CDR3 region has the DNA TGTGCCAGCAGTCTTGAGACAGACGAAGATCGCGAAAAACTGTTTTTT.

V usage is TRBV5-1 and J usage is TRBJ2-5; TRBD1 agrees at 10 bases. CDR3 length equals 15 residues. The trim removed 4 bases at V and 4 bases at J, leaving 7 bases unmatched. CDR1 is SGHRS and CDR2 is YFSETQ in the germline V gene. CDR3 sequence (DNA): TGCGCCAGCAGCAGCAGCCGGGACAGGGGAGAGACCCAGTACTTC. Amino acid sequence: CASSSSRDRGETQYF. The whole variable domain, filled in from reference TRBV5-1 and TRBJ2-5, reads KAGVTQTPRYLIKTRGQQVTLSCSPISGHRSVSWYQQTPGQGLQFLFEYFSETQRNKGNFPGRFSGRQFSNSRSEMNVSTLELGDSALYLCASSSSRDRGETQYFGPGTRLLVL.

This chain connects TRBV19 to TRBJ2-2; 9 bases agree with TRBD1. The J segment lost 6 bases and the V segment lost 7 bases, leaving 15 bases of the junction unmatched. From germline, CDR1 is LNHDA and CDR2 SQIVND (reference sequence). This CDR3 spans 17 amino acids. CDR3 nucleotide sequence: TGTGCCAGTACTAAGGGGCCCGGGACAGGGACAGCCGGGGAGCTGTTTTTT. It translates to CASTKGPGTGTAGELFF.

The chain uses TRBV6-5 and TRBJ1-3; D not resolved. Between the trimmed V and J ends, which lost 6 bases and 3 bases, there was a span of 12 bases. The germline V gene has CDR1 MNHEY and CDR2 SVGAGI. CDR3 size: 14 residues. CDR3 DNA sequence: TGTGCCAGCAGGGCCAGTTCTCTTGGAAACACCATATATTTT. Its translation: CASRASSLGNTIYF.

Details on this clone: Other DNA sequences in the same sample also yield this CDR3. The V call is TRBV2, the J call TRBJ2-5, with D maybe TRBD2 (6 bases). This CDR3 region has 12 residues. CDR1 SNHLY and CDR2 FYNNEI come from the germline V gene. The ends were cut back, 3 bases at V and 5 bases at J, with 7 bases in the middle. The CDR3 spells CASSDRGETQYF. The CDR3 DNA follows: TGTGCCAGCAGTGATCGGGGGGAGACCCAGTACTTC.

This clone was detected only a few times. J is TRBJ2-7 and V is TRBV4-1; D is uncertain. CDR1 is MGHRA and CDR2 is YSYEKL in the germline V gene. V gave up 1 base and J gave up 2 bases, with 12 bases separating them. The length of the CDR3 is 15 residues. The CDR3 coding sequence is TGCGCCAGCAGCCAAGGAGGCGGTGAGGCCTACGAGCAGTACTTC. Amino acids: CASSQGGGEAYEQYF.

The chain is built from TRBV11-2 and TRBJ2-5, with no clear D. Germline-derived CDR1 and CDR2 are SGHAT and FQNNGV. Trimming left V 2 bases short and J 5 bases short, with 6 bases between. This CDR3 is 12 amino acids long. CDR3 amino acids: CASSLRGETQYF. The CDR3 DNA reads TGTGCCAGCAGCTTACGTGGCGAGACCCAGTACTTC.

This clone was counted between two and nine times. At one end, the junction sequence differs from germline, possibly due to a read error. J is TRBJ1-2 and V is TRBV7-9; a weak D match, TRBD1 (5 bases). Looked up from germline, CDR1 is SEHNR and CDR2 is FQNEAQ (reference sequence). This CDR3 is built from 18 residues. The CDR3 coding sequence is TGTTCCAGCAGCTTATCTAGGTGGGGGGATGCGCTGGACTATGGCTACACCTTC. Translation gives CSSSLSRWGDALDYGYTF.

Comment on this clone: This CDR3 is also generated by other DNA sequences in the sample. CDR3 region: CASRYRGLGYGYTF. The CDR3 DNA reads TGTGCCAGCAGATACAGGGGGCTAGGCTATGGCTACACCTTC. The chain carries TRBV2 and TRBJ1-2; 9 nucleotides align to TRBD1. The trim removed 6 bases at V and 4 bases at J, leaving 6 bases unmatched. The CDR3 length is 14 residues. Germline V gene data show CDR1 as SNHLY and CDR2 as FYNNEI. The variable domain in full, completed from reference TRBV2 and TRBJ1-2, reads EPEVTQTPSHQVTQMGQEVILRCVPISNHLYFYWYRQILGQKVEFLVSFYNNEISEKSEIFDDQFSVERPDGSNFTLKIRSTKLEDSAMYFCASRYRGLGYGYTFGSGTRLTVV.

This sequence joins TRBV7-9 and TRBJ2-1; TRBD1 aligns across 9 bases. Germline V gene data show CDR1 as SEHNR and CDR2 as FQNEAQ (reference sequence). The V segment lost 1 base and the J segment 9 bases; nucleotides outside the gene matches: 4. There are 14 residues in the CDR3. CDR3 sequence: CASSLGQGGGEQFF. As DNA, the CDR3 is TGTGCCAGCAGCTTAGGACAGGGGGGCGGTGAGCAGTTCTTC.

The chain has TRBV18 and TRBJ2-1; possibly TRBD1 for D (5 bases). Germline CDR1 KGHSH, CDR2 LQKENI. Trimming removed 4 bases at V and 6 bases at J, with 13 bases between. CDR3 length: 14 amino acids. This CDR3 is CASSLSQGGNEQFF. The DNA of the CDR3 is TGTGCCAGCTCACTTTCCCAGGGTGGCAATGAGCAGTTCTTC.

The rearrangement uses TRBV29-1 and TRBJ2-3; D ambiguous. Trimming removed 7 bases from V and 0 bases from J, with 17 bases in between. CDR3 size: 15 residues. Germline CDR1 is SQVTM and CDR2 is ANQGSEA. The CDR3 DNA follows: TGCAGCGCAAGAGGAACCGTTACTAGCACAGATACGCAGTATTTT. Translated: CSARGTVTSTDTQYF.

The chain is built from TRBV5-4 and TRBJ2-7; D gene ambiguous. This CDR3 spans 13 amino acids. CDR1 is SGHNT and CDR2 is YYREEE in the germline V gene (reference sequence). Between the trimmed V and J ends, which lost 0 bases and 3 bases, there was a span of 7 bases. DNA for the CDR3: TGTGCCAGCAGCTTGGCGCAGAACTACGAGCAGTACTTC. This sequence encodes CASSLAQNYEQYF.

This clone was picked up a small number of times. The same CDR3 arises from other DNA sequences in this sample as well. This chain connects TRBV28 to TRBJ2-1, with TRBD1 as a possible D gene (5 bases). The germline V gene encodes CDR1 MDHEN and CDR2 SYDVKM. The CDR3 loop spans 14 amino acids. V lost 2 bases, J lost 2 bases, and 7 bases lay in between. The DNA of the CDR3 is TGTGCCAGCAGTTTAAGACAGCCCTACAATGAGCAGTTCTTC. It specifies CASSLRQPYNEQFF.

The count of this clone is one. The chain is built from TRBV9 and TRBJ2-5, with D perhaps matching TRBD1 (5 bases). The length of the CDR3 is 16 residues. CDR1 is SGDLS and CDR2 is YYNGEE in the germline V gene. With 4 bases removed from V and 5 bases from J, the gap between germline ends came to 21 bases. The CDR3, as DNA: TGTGCCAGCAGCCGACCACAGGAACCTCTGGGGGAGACCCAGTACTTC. Translating gives CASSRPQEPLGETQYF.

The V call is TRBV7-6, the J call TRBJ2-7; perhaps TRBD2 as D (5 bases). The CDR3 runs to 15 residues. V was clipped by 4 bases and J by 4 bases, with 17 bases between them. The germline gives CDR1 SGHVS, CDR2 FNYEAQ. CDR3 bases: TGTGCCAGCAGCTCTAAGCTAGCCTCTGGGTACGAGCAGTACTTC. It encodes CASSSKLASGYEQYF.

This clone was found a few times. The chain recombines TRBV2 with TRBJ2-4, with a tentative D call TRBD1 (5 bases). The CDR3 has 14 residues. The germline V gene has CDR1 SNHLY and CDR2 FYNNEI. V gave up 8 bases and J gave up 6 bases, with 17 bases separating them. Written as DNA, the CDR3 is TGTGCCAGCTCCCGAGCGCAGGGCGGAAACATTCAGTACTTC. This codes for CASSRAQGGNIQYF.

The V call is TRBV19, the J call TRBJ1-2; the D gene is possibly TRBD1 (5 bases). This CDR3 comprises 14 residues. The V end lost 1 base, the J end lost 6 bases, and 12 bases lay between the germline ends. Germline V gene lookup returns CDR1 LNHDA and CDR2 SQIVND (reference sequence). The CDR3 sequence is CASSIGGRGNGYTF. Here the CDR3 DNA reads TGTGCCAGTAGTATAGGAGGAAGGGGAAATGGCTACACCTTC.

V is TRBV19 and J is TRBJ2-7; D not certain. Germline V gene data show CDR1 as LNHDA and CDR2 as SQIVND (reference sequence). The CDR3 sequence is 12 residues long. V gave up 5 bases and J gave up 4 bases, with 9 bases separating them. The CDR3 spells CASSLSSYEQYF. Written as DNA, the CDR3 is TGTGCCAGTAGTCTTTCGAGTTACGAGCAGTACTTC.

This clone was seen a few times. CDR3 loop: CASSIQGLRNTEAFF. CDR3 DNA sequence: TGTGCCAGCAGTATTCAGGGTTTGAGGAACACTGAAGCTTTCTTT. The chain joins TRBV5-4 to TRBJ1-1; a weak D match, TRBD1 (5 bases). The germline CDR1 and CDR2 sequences are SGHNT and YYREEE (reference sequence). V was pared by 5 bases and J by 1 base, with 15 bases between. The CDR3 has 15 residues.

The rearrangement links TRBV15 to TRBJ2-3, with 7 nucleotides matching TRBD1. Germline V CDR1 and CDR2: LNHNV, YYDKDF (reference sequence). The J segment lost 4 bases and the V segment lost 4 bases, leaving 5 bases of the junction unmatched. The CDR3 has 14 residues. The CDR3 region is CATSIRQGADTQYF. In DNA form, the CDR3 reads TGTGCCACCAGCATTAGACAGGGCGCAGATACGCAGTATTTT. The variable domain in full, completed from reference TRBV15 and TRBJ2-3, reads DAMVIQNPRYQVTQFGKPVTLSCSQTLNHNVMYWYQQKSSQAPKLLFHYYDKDFNNEADTPDNFQSRRPNTSFCFLDIRSPGLGDTAMYLCATSIRQGADTQYFGPGTRLTVL.

V and J are TRBV27 and TRBJ2-7, with a weak D call TRBD1 (6 bases). Trimming left V 5 bases short and J 4 bases short, with 15 bases between. The germline gives CDR1 MNHEY, CDR2 SMNVEV (reference sequence). CDR3 length: 14 residues. As DNA, the CDR3 is TGTGCCAGCAGTGCGACAGGCCCCTTGTACGAGCAGTACTTC. It specifies CASSATGPLYEQYF.